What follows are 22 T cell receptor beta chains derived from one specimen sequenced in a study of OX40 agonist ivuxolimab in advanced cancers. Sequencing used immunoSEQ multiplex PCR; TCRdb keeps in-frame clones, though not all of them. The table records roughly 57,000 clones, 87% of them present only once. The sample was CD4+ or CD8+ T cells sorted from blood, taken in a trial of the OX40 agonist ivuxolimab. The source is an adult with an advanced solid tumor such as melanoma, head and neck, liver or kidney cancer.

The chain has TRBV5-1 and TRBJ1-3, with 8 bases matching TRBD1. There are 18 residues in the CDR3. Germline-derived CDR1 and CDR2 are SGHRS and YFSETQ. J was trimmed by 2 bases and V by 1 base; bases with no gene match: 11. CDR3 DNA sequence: TGCGCCAGCAGCTTGTCGGGCGCAGGGGGCATCACTGGAAACACCATATATTTT. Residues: CASSLSGAGGITGNTIYF.

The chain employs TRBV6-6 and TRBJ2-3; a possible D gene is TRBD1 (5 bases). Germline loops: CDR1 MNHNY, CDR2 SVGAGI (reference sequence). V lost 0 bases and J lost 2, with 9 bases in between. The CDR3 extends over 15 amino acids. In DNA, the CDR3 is TGTGCCAGCAGTTACTCTCTCAGGGACACAGATACGCAGTATTTT. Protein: CASSYSLRDTDTQYF.

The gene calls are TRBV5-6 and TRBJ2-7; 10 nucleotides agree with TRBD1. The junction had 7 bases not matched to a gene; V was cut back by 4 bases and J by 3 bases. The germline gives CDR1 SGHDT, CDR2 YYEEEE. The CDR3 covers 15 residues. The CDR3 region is CASSATGGEIYEQYF. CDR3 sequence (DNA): TGTGCCAGCAGCGCGACAGGGGGCGAAATCTACGAGCAGTACTTC.

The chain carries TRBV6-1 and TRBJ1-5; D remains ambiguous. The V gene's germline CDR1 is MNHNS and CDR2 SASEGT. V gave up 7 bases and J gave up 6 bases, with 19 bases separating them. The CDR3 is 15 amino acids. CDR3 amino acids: CASTPGWGLLQPQHF. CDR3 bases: TGTGCCAGCACCCCGGGATGGGGTCTGCTTCAGCCCCAGCATTTT.

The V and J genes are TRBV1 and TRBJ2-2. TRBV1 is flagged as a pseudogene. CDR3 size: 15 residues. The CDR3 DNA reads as TGCACCAGCAGCCAAGCCCCGGGCCTGGCTGGGGAGCTGTTTTTT. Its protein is CTSSQAPGLAGELFF.

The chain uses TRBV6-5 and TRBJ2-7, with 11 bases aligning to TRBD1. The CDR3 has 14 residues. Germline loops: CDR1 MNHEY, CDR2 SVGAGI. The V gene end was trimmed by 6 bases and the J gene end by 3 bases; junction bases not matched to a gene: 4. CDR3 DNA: TGTGCCAGCAGGGACAGGGGGCTAAACTACGAGCAGTACTTC. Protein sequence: CASRDRGLNYEQYF.

The CDR3 protein is CASRASSGSANEQFF. CDR3 sequence (DNA): TGTGCCAGCAGGGCTTCTAGCGGGAGCGCGAATGAGCAGTTCTTC. The V gene is TRBV6-6, the J gene TRBJ2-1; 10 bases map to TRBD2. This CDR3 comprises 15 residues. The V and J ends lost 6 bases and 7 bases, in that order; junction bases with no gene match: 9. Germline values: CDR1 MNHNY, CDR2 SVGAGI (reference sequence).

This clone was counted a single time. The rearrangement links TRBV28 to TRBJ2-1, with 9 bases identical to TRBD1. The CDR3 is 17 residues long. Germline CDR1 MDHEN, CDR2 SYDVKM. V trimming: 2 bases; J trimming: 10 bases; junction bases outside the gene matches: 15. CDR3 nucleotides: TGTGCCAGCAGTTTACCCCCCCACCGGGACAGGGCACACGAGCAGTTCTTC. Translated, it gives CASSLPPHRDRAHEQFF.

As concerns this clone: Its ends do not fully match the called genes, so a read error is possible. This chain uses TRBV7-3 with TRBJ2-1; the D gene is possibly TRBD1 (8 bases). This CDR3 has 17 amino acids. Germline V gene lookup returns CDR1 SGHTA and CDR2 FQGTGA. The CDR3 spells CASSQGGDRTPYNEQFF. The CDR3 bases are TGCGCCAGCAGCCAAGGGGGGGACAGGACCCCCTACAATGAGCAGTTCTTC.

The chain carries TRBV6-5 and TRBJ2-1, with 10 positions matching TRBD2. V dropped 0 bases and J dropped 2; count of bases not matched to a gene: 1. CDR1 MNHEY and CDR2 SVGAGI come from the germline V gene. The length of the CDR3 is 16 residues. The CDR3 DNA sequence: TGTGCCAGCAGTTACTCGAGCGGGAGGGCCTACAATGAGCAGTTCTTC. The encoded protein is CASSYSSGRAYNEQFF.

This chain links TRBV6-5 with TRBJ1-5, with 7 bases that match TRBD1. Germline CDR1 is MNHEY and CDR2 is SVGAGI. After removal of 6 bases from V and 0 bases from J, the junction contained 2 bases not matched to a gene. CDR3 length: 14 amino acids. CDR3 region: CASRRDSSNQPQHF. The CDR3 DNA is TGTGCCAGCAGGAGGGACAGTAGCAATCAGCCCCAGCATTTT.

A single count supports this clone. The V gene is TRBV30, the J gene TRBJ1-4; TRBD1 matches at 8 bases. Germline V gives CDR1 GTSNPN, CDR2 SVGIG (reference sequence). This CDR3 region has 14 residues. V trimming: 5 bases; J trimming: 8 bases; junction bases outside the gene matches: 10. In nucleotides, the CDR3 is TGTGCCTGGGGCCCAACGGGACAGGTAGAAAAACTGTTTTTT. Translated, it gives CAWGPTGQVEKLFF.

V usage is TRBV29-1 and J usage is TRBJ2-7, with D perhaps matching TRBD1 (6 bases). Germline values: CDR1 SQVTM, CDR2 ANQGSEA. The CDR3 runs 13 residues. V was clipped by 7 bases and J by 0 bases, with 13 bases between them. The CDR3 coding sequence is TGCAGCGGACAGGTATCTAACTCCTACGAGCAGTACTTC. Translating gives CSGQVSNSYEQYF.

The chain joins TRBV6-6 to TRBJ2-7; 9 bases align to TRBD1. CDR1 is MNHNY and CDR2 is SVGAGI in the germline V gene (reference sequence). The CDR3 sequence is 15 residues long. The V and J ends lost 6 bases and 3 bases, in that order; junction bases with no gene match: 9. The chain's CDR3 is CASRRSDRGGYEQYF. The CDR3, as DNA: TGTGCCAGCAGGCGTTCGGACAGGGGAGGCTACGAGCAGTACTTC.

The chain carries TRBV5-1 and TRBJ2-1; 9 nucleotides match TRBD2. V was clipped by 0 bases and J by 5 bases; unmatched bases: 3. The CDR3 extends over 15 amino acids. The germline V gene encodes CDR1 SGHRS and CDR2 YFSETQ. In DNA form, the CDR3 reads TGCGCCAGCAGCTTGGATCTAGCGGGACACAATGAGCAGTTCTTC. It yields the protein CASSLDLAGHNEQFF.

The CDR3 DNA sequence: TGTGCCAGCAGCCTCTCGGGCCAGACGGCCTACGAGCAGTACTTC. This codes for CASSLSGQTAYEQYF. The rearrangement links TRBV9 to TRBJ2-5; no clear D gene. The last part of the DNA fits TRBJ2-7 better; the J call may be wrong. Germline CDR1 reads SGDLS; CDR2 reads YYNGEE. This CDR3 comprises 15 residues.

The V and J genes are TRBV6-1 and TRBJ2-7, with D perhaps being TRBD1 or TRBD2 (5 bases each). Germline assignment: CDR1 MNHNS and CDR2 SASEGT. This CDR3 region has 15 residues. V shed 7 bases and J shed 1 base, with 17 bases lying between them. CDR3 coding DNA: TGTGCCAGCAAAACCGGGACGGTAAAATCCTACGAGCAGTACTTC. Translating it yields CASKTGTVKSYEQYF.

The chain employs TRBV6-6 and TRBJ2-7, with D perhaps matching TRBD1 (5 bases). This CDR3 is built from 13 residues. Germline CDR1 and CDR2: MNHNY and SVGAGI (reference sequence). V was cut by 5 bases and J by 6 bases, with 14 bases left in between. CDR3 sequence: CASSTQGRGEQYF. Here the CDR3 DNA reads TGTGCCAGCAGTACCCAGGGCCGAGGCGAGCAGTACTTC.

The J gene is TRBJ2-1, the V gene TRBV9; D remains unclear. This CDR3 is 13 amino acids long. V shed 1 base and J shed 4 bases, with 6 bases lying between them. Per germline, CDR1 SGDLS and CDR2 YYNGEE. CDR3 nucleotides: TGTGCCAGCAGCGTACTGGCATACAATGAGCAGTTCTTC. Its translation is CASSVLAYNEQFF.

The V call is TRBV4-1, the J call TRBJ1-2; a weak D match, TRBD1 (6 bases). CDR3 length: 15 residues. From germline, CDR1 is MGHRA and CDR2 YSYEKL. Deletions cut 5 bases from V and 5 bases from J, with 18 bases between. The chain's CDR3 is CASSSESGARYGYTF. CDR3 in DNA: TGCGCCAGCAGCTCAGAGTCGGGGGCGAGATATGGCTACACCTTC.

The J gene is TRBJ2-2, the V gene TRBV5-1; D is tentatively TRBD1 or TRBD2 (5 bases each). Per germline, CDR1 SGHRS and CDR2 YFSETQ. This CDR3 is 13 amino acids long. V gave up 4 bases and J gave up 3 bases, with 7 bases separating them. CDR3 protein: CASSRGDTGELFF. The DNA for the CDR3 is TGCGCCAGCAGCCGAGGGGACACCGGGGAGCTGTTTTTT.

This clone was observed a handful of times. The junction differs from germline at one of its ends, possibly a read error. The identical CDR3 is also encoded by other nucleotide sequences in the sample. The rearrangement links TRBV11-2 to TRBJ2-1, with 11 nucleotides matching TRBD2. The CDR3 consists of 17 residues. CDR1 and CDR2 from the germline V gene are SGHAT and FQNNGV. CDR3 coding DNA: TGCGCCAGCAGCCACTTTCTGACTAGCGGGAATGCGAATGAGCAGTTCTTC. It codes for CASSHFLTSGNANEQFF.